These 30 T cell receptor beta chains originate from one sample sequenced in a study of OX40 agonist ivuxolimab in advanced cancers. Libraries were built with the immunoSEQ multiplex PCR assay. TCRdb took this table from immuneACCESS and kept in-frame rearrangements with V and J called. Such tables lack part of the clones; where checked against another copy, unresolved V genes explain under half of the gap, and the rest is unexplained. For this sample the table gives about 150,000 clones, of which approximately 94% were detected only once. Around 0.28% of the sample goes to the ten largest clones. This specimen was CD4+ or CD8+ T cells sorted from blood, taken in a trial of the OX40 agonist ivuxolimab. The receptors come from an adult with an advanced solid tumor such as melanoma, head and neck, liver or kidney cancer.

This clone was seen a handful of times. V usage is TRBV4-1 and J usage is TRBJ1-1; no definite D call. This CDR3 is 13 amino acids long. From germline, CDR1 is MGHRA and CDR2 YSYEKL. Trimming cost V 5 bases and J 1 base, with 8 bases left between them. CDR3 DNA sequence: TGCGCCAGCAGCAGGACGGCGAACACTGAAGCTTTCTTT. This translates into CASSRTANTEAFF.

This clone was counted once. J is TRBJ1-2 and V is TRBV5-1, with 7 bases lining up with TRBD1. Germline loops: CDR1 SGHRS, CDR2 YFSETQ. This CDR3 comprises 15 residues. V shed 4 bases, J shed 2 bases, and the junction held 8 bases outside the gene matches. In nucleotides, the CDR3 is TGCGCCAGCAGCGGAGGGACAGCTTTAAACTATGGCTACACCTTC. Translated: CASSGGTALNYGYTF.

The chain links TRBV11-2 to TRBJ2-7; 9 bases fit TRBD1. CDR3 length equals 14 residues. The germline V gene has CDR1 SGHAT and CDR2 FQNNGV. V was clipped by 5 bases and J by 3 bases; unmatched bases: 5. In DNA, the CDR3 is TGTGCCAGCAGCAGCCGGACAGGGGTCTACGAGCAGTACTTC. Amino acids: CASSSRTGVYEQYF.

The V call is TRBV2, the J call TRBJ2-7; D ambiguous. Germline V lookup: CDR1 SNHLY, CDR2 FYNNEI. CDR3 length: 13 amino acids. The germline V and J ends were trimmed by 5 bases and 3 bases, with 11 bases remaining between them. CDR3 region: CASSLDTHYEQYF. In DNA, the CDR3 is TGTGCCAGCAGTCTCGACACCCACTACGAGCAGTACTTC.

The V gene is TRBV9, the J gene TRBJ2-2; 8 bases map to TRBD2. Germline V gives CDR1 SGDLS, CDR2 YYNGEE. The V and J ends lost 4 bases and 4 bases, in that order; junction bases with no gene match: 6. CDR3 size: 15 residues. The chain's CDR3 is CASSSTGGGTGELFF. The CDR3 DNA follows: TGTGCCAGCAGCTCCACGGGGGGGGGCACCGGGGAGCTGTTTTTT.

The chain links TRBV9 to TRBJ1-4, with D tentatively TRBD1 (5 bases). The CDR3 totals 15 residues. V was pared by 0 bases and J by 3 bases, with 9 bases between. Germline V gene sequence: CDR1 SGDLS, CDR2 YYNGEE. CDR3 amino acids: CASSVAWGANEKLFF. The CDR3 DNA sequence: TGTGCCAGCAGCGTAGCCTGGGGGGCTAATGAAAAACTGTTTTTT.

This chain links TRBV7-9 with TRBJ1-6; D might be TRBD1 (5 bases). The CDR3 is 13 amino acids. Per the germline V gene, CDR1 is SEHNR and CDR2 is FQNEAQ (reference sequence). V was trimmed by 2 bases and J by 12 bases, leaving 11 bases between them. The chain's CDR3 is CASSLQGLGPLHF. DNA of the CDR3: TGTGCCAGCAGCTTACAGGGACTGGGACCCCTCCACTTT.

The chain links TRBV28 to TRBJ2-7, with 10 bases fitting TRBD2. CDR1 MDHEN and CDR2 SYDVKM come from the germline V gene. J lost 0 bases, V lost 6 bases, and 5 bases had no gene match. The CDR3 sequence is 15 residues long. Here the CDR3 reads CASRLLAGSSYEQYF. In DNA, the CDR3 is TGTGCCAGCAGGTTACTAGCGGGATCCTCCTACGAGCAGTACTTC.

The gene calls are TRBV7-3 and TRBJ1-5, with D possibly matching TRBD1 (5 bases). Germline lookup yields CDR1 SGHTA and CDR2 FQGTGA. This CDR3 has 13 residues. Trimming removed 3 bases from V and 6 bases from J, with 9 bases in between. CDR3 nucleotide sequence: TGTGCCAGCAGCTTGGGGGGTGGTCAGCCCCAGCATTTT. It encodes CASSLGGGQPQHF.

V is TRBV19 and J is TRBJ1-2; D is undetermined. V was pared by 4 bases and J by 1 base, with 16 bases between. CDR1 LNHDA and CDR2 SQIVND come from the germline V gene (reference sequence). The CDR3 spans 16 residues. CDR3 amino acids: CASSKSPRVLNYGYTF. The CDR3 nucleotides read TGTGCCAGTAGTAAGTCTCCCCGCGTGCTTAACTATGGCTACACCTTC.

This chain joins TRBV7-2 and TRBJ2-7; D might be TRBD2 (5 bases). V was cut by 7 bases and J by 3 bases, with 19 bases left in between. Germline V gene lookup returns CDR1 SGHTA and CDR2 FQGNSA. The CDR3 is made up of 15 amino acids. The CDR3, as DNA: TGTGCCAGCACCAAGGACTCCAACCCACTCTACGAGCAGTACTTC. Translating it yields CASTKDSNPLYEQYF.

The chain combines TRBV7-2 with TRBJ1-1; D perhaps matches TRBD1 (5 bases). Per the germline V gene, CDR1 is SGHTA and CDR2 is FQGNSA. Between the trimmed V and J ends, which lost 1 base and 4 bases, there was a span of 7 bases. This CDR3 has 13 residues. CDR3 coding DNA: TGTGCCAGCAGCTTAGTGGGACTCACTGAAGCTTTCTTT. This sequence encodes CASSLVGLTEAFF.

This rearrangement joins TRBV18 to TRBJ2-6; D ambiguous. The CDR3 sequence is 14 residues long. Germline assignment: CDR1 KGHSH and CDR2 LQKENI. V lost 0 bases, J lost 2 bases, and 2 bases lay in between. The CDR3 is CASSPPAGANVLTF. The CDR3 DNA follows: TGTGCCAGCTCACCACCGGCTGGGGCCAACGTCCTGACTTTC.

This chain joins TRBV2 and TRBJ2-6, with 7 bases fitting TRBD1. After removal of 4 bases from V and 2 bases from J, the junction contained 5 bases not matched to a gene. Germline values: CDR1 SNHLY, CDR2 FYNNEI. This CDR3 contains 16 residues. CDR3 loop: CASSVQGYPGANVLTF. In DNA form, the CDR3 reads TGTGCCAGCAGTGTACAGGGGTACCCTGGGGCCAACGTCCTGACTTTC.

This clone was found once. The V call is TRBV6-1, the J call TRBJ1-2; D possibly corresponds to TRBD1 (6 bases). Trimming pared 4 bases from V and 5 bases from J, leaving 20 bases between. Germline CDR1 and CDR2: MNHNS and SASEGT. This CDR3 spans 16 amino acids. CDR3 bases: TGTGCCAGCAGTGCCCATACAGGGAGCAACAGTTATGGCTACACCTTC. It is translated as CASSAHTGSNSYGYTF.

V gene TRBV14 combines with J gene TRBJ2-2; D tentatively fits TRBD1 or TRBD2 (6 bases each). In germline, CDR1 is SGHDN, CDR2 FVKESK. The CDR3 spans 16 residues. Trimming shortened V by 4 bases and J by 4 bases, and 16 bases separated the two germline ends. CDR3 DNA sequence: TGTGCCAGCAGCCGTGTGAAGGGGGGCGGCACCGGGGAGCTGTTTTTT. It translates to CASSRVKGGGTGELFF. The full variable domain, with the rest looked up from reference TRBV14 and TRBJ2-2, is EAGVTQFPSHSVIEKGQTVTLRCDPISGHDNLYWYRRVMGKEIKFLLHFVKESKQDESGMPNNRFLAERTGGTYSTLKVQPAELEDSGVYFCASSRVKGGGTGELFFGEGSRLTVL.

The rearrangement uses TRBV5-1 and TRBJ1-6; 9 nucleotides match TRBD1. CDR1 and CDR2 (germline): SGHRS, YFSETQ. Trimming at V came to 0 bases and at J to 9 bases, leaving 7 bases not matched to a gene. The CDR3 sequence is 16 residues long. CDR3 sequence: CASSLAGTGTISPLHF. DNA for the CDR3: TGCGCCAGCAGCTTGGCCGGGACAGGGACGATTTCACCCCTCCACTTT.

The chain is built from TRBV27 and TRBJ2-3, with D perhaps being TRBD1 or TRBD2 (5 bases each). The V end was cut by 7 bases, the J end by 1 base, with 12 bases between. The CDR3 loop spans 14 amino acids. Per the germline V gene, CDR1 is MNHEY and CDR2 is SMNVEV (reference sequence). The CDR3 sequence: CASTPGRGTDTQYF. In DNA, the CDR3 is TGTGCCAGCACCCCGGGACGCGGCACAGATACGCAGTATTTT.

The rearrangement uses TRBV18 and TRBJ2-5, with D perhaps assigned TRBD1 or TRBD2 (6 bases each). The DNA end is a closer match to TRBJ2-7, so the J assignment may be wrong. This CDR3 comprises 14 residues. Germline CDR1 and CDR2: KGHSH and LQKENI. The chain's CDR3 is CASSPRPGALEQYF. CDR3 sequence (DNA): TGTGCCAGCTCACCGCGTCCGGGGGCCCTCGAGCAGTACTTC.

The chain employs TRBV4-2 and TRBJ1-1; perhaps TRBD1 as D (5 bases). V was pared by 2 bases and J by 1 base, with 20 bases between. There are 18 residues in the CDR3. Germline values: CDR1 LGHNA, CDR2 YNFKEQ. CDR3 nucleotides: TGTGCCAGCAGCCAAATACTAAAGTTGGGGGAAAGGAACACTGAAGCTTTCTTT. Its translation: CASSQILKLGERNTEAFF.

The CDR3 is CASSYQGLNNSPLHF. DNA for the CDR3: TGTGCCAGCAGTTACCAGGGACTTAATAATTCACCCCTCCACTTT. This chain links TRBV6-6 with TRBJ1-6; maybe TRBD1 (5 bases). The germline V and J ends were trimmed by 2 bases and 5 bases, with 10 bases remaining between them. Germline lookup yields CDR1 MNHNY and CDR2 SVGAGI (reference sequence). This CDR3 has 15 amino acids.

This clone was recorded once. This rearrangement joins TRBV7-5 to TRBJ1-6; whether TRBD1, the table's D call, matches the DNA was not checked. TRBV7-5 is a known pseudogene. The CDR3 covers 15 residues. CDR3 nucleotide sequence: TGTGCCAGAAGCCCCGCGAAAGACAAAACTTCACCCCTCCACTTT. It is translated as CARSPAKDKTSPLHF.

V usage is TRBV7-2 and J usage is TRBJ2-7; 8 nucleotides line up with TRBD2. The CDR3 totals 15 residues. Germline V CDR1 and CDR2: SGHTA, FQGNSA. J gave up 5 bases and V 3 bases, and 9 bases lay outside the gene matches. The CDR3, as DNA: TGTGCCAGCAGCTTCAGACTAGCGCGGGGGGACGAGCAGTACTTC. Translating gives CASSFRLARGDEQYF.

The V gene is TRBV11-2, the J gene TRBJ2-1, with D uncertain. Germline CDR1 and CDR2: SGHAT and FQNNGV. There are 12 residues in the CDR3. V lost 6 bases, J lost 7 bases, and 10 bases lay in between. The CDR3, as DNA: TGTGCCAGCAGTCGACTCCTGAATGAGCAGTTCTTC. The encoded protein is CASSRLLNEQFF. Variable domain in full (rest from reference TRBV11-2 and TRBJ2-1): EAGVAQSPRYKIIEKRQSVAFWCNPISGHATLYWYQQILGQGPKLLIQFQNNGVVDDSQLPKDRFSAERLKGVDSTLKIQPAKLEDSAVYLCASSRLLNEQFFGPGTRLTVL.

Written as DNA, the CDR3 is TGTGCCAGCAGCTTAGAGGGATTCGGTGAGCAGTTCTTC. Translated, it gives CASSLEGFGEQFF. The chain is built from TRBV11-2 and TRBJ2-1; D is unclear. Germline CDR1 is SGHAT and CDR2 is FQNNGV. This CDR3 spans 13 amino acids. Trimming cost V 0 bases and J 9 bases, with 9 bases left between them.

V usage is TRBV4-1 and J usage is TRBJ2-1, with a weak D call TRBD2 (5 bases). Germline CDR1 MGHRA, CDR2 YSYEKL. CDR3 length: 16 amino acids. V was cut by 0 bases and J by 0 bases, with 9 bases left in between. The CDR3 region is CASSQEGRGSYNEQFF. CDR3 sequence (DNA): TGCGCCAGCAGCCAAGAGGGCCGGGGCTCCTACAATGAGCAGTTCTTC.

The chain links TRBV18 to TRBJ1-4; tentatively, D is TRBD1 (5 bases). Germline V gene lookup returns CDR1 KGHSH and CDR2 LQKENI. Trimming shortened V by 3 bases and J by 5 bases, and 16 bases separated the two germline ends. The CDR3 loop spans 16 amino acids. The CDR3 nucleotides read TGTGCCAGCTCACCGCGACAGCCAGAAGGGAATGAAAAACTGTTTTTT. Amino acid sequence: CASSPRQPEGNEKLFF.

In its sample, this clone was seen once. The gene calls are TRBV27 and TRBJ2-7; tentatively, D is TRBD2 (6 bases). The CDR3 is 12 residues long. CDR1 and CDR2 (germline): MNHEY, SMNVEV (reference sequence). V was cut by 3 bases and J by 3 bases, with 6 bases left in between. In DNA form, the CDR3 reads TGTGCCAGCAGTTTGGGAGGCTACGAGCAGTACTTC. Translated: CASSLGGYEQYF.

Written as DNA, the CDR3 is TGTGCCAGCAGCGGATCTGCAACTAATGAAAAACTGTTTTTT. Residues: CASSGSATNEKLFF. The chain carries TRBV9 and TRBJ1-4; D unclear. Trimming took off 3 bases at V and 0 bases at J, with 6 bases between the two ends. CDR1 SGDLS and CDR2 YYNGEE come from the germline V gene. The CDR3 contains 14 residues.

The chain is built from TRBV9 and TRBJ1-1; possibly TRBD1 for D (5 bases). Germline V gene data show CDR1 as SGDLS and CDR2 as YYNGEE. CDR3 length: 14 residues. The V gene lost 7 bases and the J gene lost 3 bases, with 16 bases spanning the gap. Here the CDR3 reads CASGSGGYDTEAFF. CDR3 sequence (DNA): TGTGCCAGCGGCTCTGGGGGTTACGACACTGAAGCTTTCTTT.